This T cell receptor beta chain was retrieved from a study of cytomegalovirus exposure and HLA in healthy donors. General study points: Follow-up analysis seemed to connect common viral pathogens with several of the most significant clusters identified. Researchers reportedly found TCR beta sequences accurately predicted most subjects' HLA-A and HLA-B alleles.

Note on this clone: Its antigen is currently unknown.

PCR involved 60 Vbeta and 13 Jbeta primers. The protocol was immunoSEQ multiplex PCR, while the TCRdb copy is restricted to in-frame clones and leaves out a portion. The sample comprises 120,000 or so clones, roughly 75% of which are singletons, and more than 2.5% rests with the top ten. It was healthy bone marrow donors who served as donors. The CDR3 consists of 16 residues. Germline loops: CDR1 MDHEN, CDR2 SYDVKM. J gave up 10 bases and V 5 bases, and 17 bases lay outside the gene matches. The origin of this receptor is a woman aged 50 to 65 in good health and CMV-seronegative. Specimen: PBMCs. V and J are TRBV28 and TRBJ2-1; 7 bases fit TRBD2. CDR3 in DNA: TGTGCCAGCAGTCGTACACGGACTAGACCGCTTAAGGAGCAGTTCTTC. Protein: CASSRTRTRPLKEQFF.